What follows are 24 T cell receptor beta chains derived from one specimen sequenced in a study of T cell responses to AZD1222 COVID-19 vaccine. The repertoire was sequenced with immunoSEQ multiplex PCR; TCRdb's copy has only in-frame clones and lacks some. This table has roughly 100,000 clones, around nine tenths appearing once. This sample comprised peripheral blood, obtained on day 0 of AZD1222 vaccination. These receptors came from an adult in good health.

With respect to this clone: Compared with germline, one end of the junction differs, possibly owing to a read error. This chain links TRBV5-1 with TRBJ2-5; D might be TRBD1 (6 bases). This CDR3 spans 12 amino acids. Germline V CDR1 and CDR2: SGHRS, YFSETQ. In DNA form, the CDR3 reads TGTGCCAGCAGCCTGGACAGAGAGACCCAGTACTTC. It specifies CASSLDRETQYF.

This chain joins TRBV6-4 and TRBJ2-1, with a possible D match to TRBD1 (6 bases). From germline, CDR1 is MRHNA and CDR2 SNTAGT. Trimming stripped 4 bases from V and 6 bases from J, with 10 bases between. The CDR3 loop spans 13 amino acids. The CDR3 here is CASSAQGINEQFF. The CDR3 DNA follows: TGTGCCAGCAGTGCTCAGGGGATCAATGAGCAGTTCTTC.

As DNA, the CDR3 is TGCAGTGCTAGTTCTGCGGCTAGCACAGATACGCAGTATTTT. Encoded protein: CSASSAASTDTQYF. The V call is TRBV20-1, the J call TRBJ2-3; no clear D. With 3 bases removed from V and 0 bases from J, the gap between germline ends came to 10 bases. CDR1 and CDR2 (germline): DFQATT, SNEGSKA (reference sequence). The CDR3 covers 14 residues.

The gene calls are TRBV25-1 and TRBJ1-1, with D tentatively TRBD1 (6 bases). The CDR3 runs 12 residues. Germline V gene lookup returns CDR1 MGHDK and CDR2 SYGVNS. Trimming stripped 7 bases from V and 1 base from J, with 7 bases between. In DNA form, the CDR3 reads TGTGCCAGCACCAGGGGGAACACTGAAGCTTTCTTT. It is translated as CASTRGNTEAFF.

There are a few counts of this clone. The chain is built from TRBV10-3 and TRBJ2-2, with 7 bases aligning to TRBD1. The CDR3 covers 15 residues. From germline, CDR1 is ENHRY and CDR2 SYGVKD. J lost 7 bases, V lost 2 bases, and 7 bases had no gene match. The CDR3 here is CAISEDRARGGELFF. The DNA of the CDR3 is TGTGCCATCAGTGAGGACAGGGCCAGGGGCGGGGAGCTGTTTTTT.

The V and J genes are TRBV11-1 and TRBJ2-2, with D unresolved. Trimming shortened V by 5 bases and J by 7 bases, and 11 bases separated the two germline ends. Germline-derived CDR1 and CDR2 are SGHAT and FQDESV (reference sequence). This CDR3 region has 13 residues. CDR3 in amino acids: CASSPDLYGELFF. DNA of the CDR3: TGTGCCAGCAGCCCGGACCTCTACGGGGAGCTGTTTTTT.

V usage is TRBV10-2 and J usage is TRBJ1-1; no clear D. V lost 7 bases, J lost 2 bases, and 11 bases lay in between. Germline V gene lookup returns CDR1 WSHSY and CDR2 SAAADI. The CDR3 consists of 13 residues. The CDR3 nucleotides read TGCGCCAGCATAAACGGAAAAAACACTGAAGCTTTCTTT. It is translated as CASINGKNTEAFF.

In its sample, this clone was seen a few times. The chain uses TRBV4-1 and TRBJ1-2; D gene unclear. V was shortened by 2 bases and J by 6 bases, with 13 bases between the two germline ends. Germline V gives CDR1 MGHRA, CDR2 YSYEKL. The CDR3 has 14 amino acids. CDR3 sequence (DNA): TGCGCCAGCAGCCAACCTACGATTCAGGATGGCTACACCTTC. This codes for CASSQPTIQDGYTF.

Only one count was recorded for this clone. The chain recombines TRBV14 with TRBJ1-5; D gene ambiguous. The CDR3 contains 13 residues. Trimming cost V 0 bases and J 4 bases, with 4 bases left between them. Germline V CDR1 and CDR2: SGHDN, FVKESK. CDR3 coding DNA: TGTGCCAGCAGCCAAGACTTGAATCAGCCCCAGCATTTT. Encoded protein: CASSQDLNQPQHF. Filled out from reference TRBV14 and TRBJ1-5, the complete variable domain reads EAGVTQFPSHSVIEKGQTVTLRCDPISGHDNLYWYRRVMGKEIKFLLHFVKESKQDESGMPNNRFLAERTGGTYSTLKVQPAELEDSGVYFCASSQDLNQPQHFGDGTRLSIL.

The V call is TRBV4-2, the J call TRBJ1-4; the match to TRBD1 covers 8 bases. The CDR3 is 16 residues long. Germline CDR1 reads LGHNA; CDR2 reads YNFKEQ. Germline trimming cut 3 bases from V and 8 bases from J; bases unmatched to any gene: 11. In DNA, the CDR3 is TGTGCCAGCAGCCAGACTCACAGGGGGTCCGGCGAAAAACTGTTTTTT. Its translation: CASSQTHRGSGEKLFF.

V usage is TRBV7-2 and J usage is TRBJ2-5; 10 bases line up with TRBD2. This CDR3 is 17 amino acids long. Germline V CDR1 and CDR2: SGHTA, FQGNSA. The V segment lost 1 base and the J segment 4 bases; nucleotides outside the gene matches: 9. The CDR3 sequence is CASSLGLSGGFRETQYF. The DNA of the CDR3 is TGTGCCAGCAGCTTAGGGCTTAGCGGGGGGTTTAGAGAGACCCAGTACTTC.

This chain uses TRBV21-1 with TRBJ1-4; no check of the table's D call, TRBD1, against the DNA was made. TRBV21-1 counts as a pseudogene. CDR3 length: 14 residues. CDR3 coding DNA: TGTGCCAGCAGCAGGGGACAGTTTAATGAAAAACTGCTTTTT. Protein: CASSRGQFNEKLLF.

This chain uses TRBV9 with TRBJ1-2, with D hard to call. V gave up 4 bases and J gave up 3 bases, with 10 bases separating them. Germline lookup yields CDR1 SGDLS and CDR2 YYNGEE. The CDR3 has 13 amino acids. The CDR3 protein is CASSREGDYGYTF. The DNA for the CDR3 is TGTGCCAGCAGCCGGGAGGGAGACTATGGCTACACCTTC.

The CDR3 coding sequence is TGTGCCAGCAGCTTAGTTTCTCGGAACACTGAAGCTTTCTTT. Translation gives CASSLVSRNTEAFF. The V call is TRBV7-8, the J call TRBJ1-1, with unresolved D. The CDR3 totals 14 residues. Germline CDR1 SGHVS, CDR2 FQNEAQ. V lost 1 base, J lost 1 base, and 7 bases lay in between.

This clone was recorded a few times. The chain links TRBV5-4 to TRBJ1-1, with D possibly matching TRBD1 (6 bases). Germline V gene sequence: CDR1 SGHNT, CDR2 YYREEE (reference sequence). V lost 3 bases, J lost 2 bases, and 14 bases lay in between. The CDR3 totals 15 residues. The CDR3 nucleotides read TGTGCCAGCAGCTCGGACAGTCGCCGAAACACTGAAGCTTTCTTT. Translation: CASSSDSRRNTEAFF.

V usage is TRBV19 and J usage is TRBJ1-3; no firm D call. The V gene lost 5 bases and the J gene lost 0 bases, with 5 bases spanning the gap. The CDR3 contains 13 residues. The V gene's germline CDR1 is LNHDA and CDR2 SQIVND (reference sequence). For the CDR3, the DNA is TGTGCCAGTAGTGCCTTCTCTGGAAACACCATATATTTT. It is translated as CASSAFSGNTIYF.

This rearrangement joins TRBV5-1 to TRBJ2-1; D is ambiguous. The V gene lost 0 bases and the J gene lost 5 bases, with 15 bases spanning the gap. CDR3 length: 16 amino acids. Germline CDR1 is SGHRS and CDR2 is YFSETQ. The CDR3 DNA reads as TGCGCCAGCAGCTTGGCTCAGGTTATTCCCGACAATGAGCAGTTCTTC. Its translation is CASSLAQVIPDNEQFF.

This clone has only a few counts. This sequence joins TRBV6-5 and TRBJ2-1; a possible D gene is TRBD2 (5 bases). The V end lost 6 bases, the J end lost 4 bases, and 16 bases lay between the germline ends. Germline V gives CDR1 MNHEY, CDR2 SVGAGI. The CDR3 has 15 amino acids. The CDR3 sequence: CASRRDGAAYNEQFF. CDR3 in DNA: TGTGCCAGCAGACGAGACGGAGCGGCGTACAATGAGCAGTTCTTC.

This clone has just one count. The chain couples TRBV20-1 to TRBJ1-6, with D possibly matching TRBD1 (6 bases). Trimming cost V 3 bases and J 1 base, with 10 bases left between them. This CDR3 contains 15 residues. CDR1 is DFQATT, CDR2 SNEGSKA, per germline (reference sequence). The DNA for the CDR3 is TGCAGTGCTAGTGGGGGGGCGTCCTATAATTCACCCCTCCACTTT. Translation: CSASGGASYNSPLHF.

The gene calls are TRBV7-9 and TRBJ1-1; TRBD1 might be the D (5 bases). The CDR3 extends over 16 amino acids. V was clipped by 5 bases and J by 3 bases, with 19 bases between them. CDR1 and CDR2 from the germline V gene are SEHNR and FQNEAQ (reference sequence). The CDR3 nucleotides are TGTGCCAGCAGCGTCTTAGAGGCAGGGAGGTACACTGAAGCTTTCTTT. Protein product: CASSVLEAGRYTEAFF. The whole variable domain, remainder taken from reference TRBV7-9 and TRBJ1-1, is DTGVSQNPRHKITKRGQNVTFRCDPISEHNRLYWYRQTLGQGPEFLTYFQNEAQLEKSRLLSDRFSAERPKGSFSTLEIQRTEQGDSAMYLCASSVLEAGRYTEAFFGQGTRLTVV.

CDR3 DNA: TGTGCCAGCAGCGGGGACTACACCTACAATGAGCAGTTCTTC. Protein sequence: CASSGDYTYNEQFF. The chain links TRBV7-2 to TRBJ2-1; the match to TRBD2 covers 7 bases. Germline-derived CDR1 and CDR2 are SGHTA and FQGNSA. Trimming cost V 5 bases and J 2 bases; bases outside gene matches: 3. This CDR3 is 14 amino acids long.

The gene calls are TRBV9 and TRBJ2-3; D gene unclear. The CDR3 contains 12 residues. CDR1 and CDR2 from the germline V gene are SGDLS and YYNGEE. V lost 4 bases and J 2 bases, leaving 5 bases between the germline ends. The CDR3 loop is CASSPHTDTQYF. The CDR3 DNA follows: TGTGCCAGCAGCCCCCACACAGATACGCAGTATTTT.

This chain connects TRBV30 to TRBJ2-7, with D perhaps being TRBD1 or TRBD2 (6 bases each). In germline, CDR1 is GTSNPN, CDR2 SVGIG (reference sequence). V gave up 6 bases and J gave up 2 bases, with 14 bases separating them. This CDR3 spans 13 amino acids. The CDR3 here is CACWGAGAYEQYV. CDR3 in DNA: TGTGCCTGCTGGGGGGCTGGGGCCTACGAGCAGTACGTC.

This rearrangement joins TRBV2 to TRBJ1-1; possible D gene TRBD1, 6 bases. The length of the CDR3 is 14 residues. V shed 7 bases and J shed 7 bases, with 19 bases lying between them. Germline CDR1 and CDR2: SNHLY and FYNNEI. Here the CDR3 DNA reads TGTGCCAGCATTGCGGGTACGGACAGCCTTGAAGCTTTCTTT. Protein: CASIAGTDSLEAFF.